The present TCR beta chain was sequenced within a study of blood T cell repertoires in COVID-19. TCRdb's table, derived via immunoSEQ multiplex PCR, lists solely in-frame clones and lacks some. This sample has over 55,000 clones; 60% to 75% occur once, and the top ten carry under 40%. Trimming removed 6 bases at V and 9 bases at J, with 12 bases between. This CDR3 region has 12 residues. Germline CDR1 and CDR2: MNHNY and SVGAGI (reference sequence). This sequence joins TRBV6-6 and TRBJ1-5, with a tentative D call TRBD1 (5 bases). The sequencing input was peripheral blood. This receptor was taken from a woman in her 70s with acute or convalescent COVID-19. Here the CDR3 reads CASSLQRGPQHF. CDR3 bases: TGTGCCAGCAGCCTCCAAAGGGGGCCCCAGCATTTT.